This T cell receptor beta chain was observed in a study of beta chain features in type 1 diabetes (dated by TCRdb to the late 2010s). Context from the whole study: No differences in mean age, gender distribution, total cell number or subset yield were found between patients and healthy donors. In the study, TCRB repertoires of sorted circulating CD4+ T cell subsets from recently diagnosed type 1 diabetes patients were compared with those of matched healthy donors. Whereas all 28 donors provided naive and central memory subsets, regulatory and stem cell-like memory subsets were isolated from just 8 patients and roughly eight healthy donors. A total of 107,917,701 sorted cells were examined across all samples, and the number of cells per subset was strongly correlated with RNA yield. The full study reports these points: Only small numbers of individuals were included in the HLA sub-analyses, which left unresolved whether HLA type had any influence on TCRB rearrangement. Type 1 diabetes patients showed a moderate but significant shortening of TCRB CDR3 length in all four CD4+ subsets. Shorter templates might be favored by PCR, yet because patient and control samples were amplified and corrected together, any such skew would affect both groups equally. Naive, central memory and regulatory TCRB repertoires appeared to be more alike among patients than among healthy donors. Sequencing cDNA rather than genomic DNA could over-represent highly expressing activated cells, although activation and CD3 levels did not differ between groups. At VDJ recombination sites, patients with type 1 diabetes made fewer insertions and deleted more nucleotides, a pattern implying thymic rearrangement abnormalities.

From each donor, a single peripheral blood sample of about 110 mL on average was drawn into heparinised tubes. A BD FACSAria II was used to sort naive, central memory, regulatory and stem cell-like memory CD4+ T cells with a panel that included CD45RO, CCR7, CD25, CD127, CD95 and CD27. A purity above 95% was achieved for all sorted populations. PBMCs were isolated immediately by Lymphoprep density gradient centrifugation and stained directly without culture. So that batch effects would be minimized, each experiment stained and sorted samples in pairs, pairing one healthy donor with one patient. The entire isolated RNA was reverse transcribed using the High Capacity cDNA Reverse Transcription Kit, and thus expressed TCRB transcripts were sequenced. Deep immunoSEQ sequencing was performed on naive, central memory and regulatory T cell samples, with an average of around 3.5 million total reads per sample. After sorted cells were lysed in RLT buffer, RNA was extracted with DNase-treated RNeasy Micro or Mini kits, with the choice depending on cell number. Each cell subset was processed separately to prevent cross-contamination, with patient and healthy donor samples processed together. TCRB sequences were amplified from cDNA with the immunoSEQ multiplex PCR, producing 87-bp fragments spanning the CDR3 region. Amplicons were sequenced on the Illumina HiSeq platform. As for the original processing: PCR bias was corrected computationally using synthetic template baselines, and reads within Hamming distance 2 were collapsed, with unmergeable singletons discarded. Reads were aligned to IMGT to assign V, D and J genes, CDR3 length, and insertions or deletions at six rearrangement sites. Within each subset, clonotype counts were normalized to sorted cell number, after which true diversity and Gini coefficients were computed with the tcR R package. The overlap coefficient, calculated on TCRB nucleotide sequences, was used to measure repertoire sharing. As a proxy for the pre-selection repertoire, out-of-frame TCRB sequences from naive cells were analyzed. Here the immuneACCESS table is served through TCRdb, limited to in-frame sequences with V and J called. Missing clones are a known gap in these copies; in checked studies unresolved V genes cover under half, and the rest lacks a known reason. The V and J calls and clone size were taken over from that table, and D and trimming were inferred from the DNA. This sample holds some 640,000 clones; around 15% were observed only once. The ten largest clonotypes hold around 0.04% of the sample.

V loses 5 bases at its end and J loses 5 bases; junction bases beyond the gene matches: 4. Counted from cysteine to phenylalanine, this CDR3 has 13 amino acids. The CDR3 DNA has 39 bases and is translated from base 1. The germline V gene supplies CDR1 MDHEN and CDR2 SYDVKM. About this clone itself: The antigen it binds to is not known. No clone much larger than this one lies a single base away; base qualities are absent.

The V and J genes are TRBV28 and TRBJ1-2; TRBD1 fits 8 bases in the junction. The sequenced sample consisted of naive CD4+ T cells from blood. This specimen's cell subset or site label, per the study, means: true naive CD4+ T cells. The origin of this receptor is a man aged 18 to 29 with type 1 diabetes. The CDR3 in this case is CASSQTGVYGYTF. The DNA sequence follows: TGTGCCAGCAGTCAGACAGGGGTGTATGGCTACACCTTC.